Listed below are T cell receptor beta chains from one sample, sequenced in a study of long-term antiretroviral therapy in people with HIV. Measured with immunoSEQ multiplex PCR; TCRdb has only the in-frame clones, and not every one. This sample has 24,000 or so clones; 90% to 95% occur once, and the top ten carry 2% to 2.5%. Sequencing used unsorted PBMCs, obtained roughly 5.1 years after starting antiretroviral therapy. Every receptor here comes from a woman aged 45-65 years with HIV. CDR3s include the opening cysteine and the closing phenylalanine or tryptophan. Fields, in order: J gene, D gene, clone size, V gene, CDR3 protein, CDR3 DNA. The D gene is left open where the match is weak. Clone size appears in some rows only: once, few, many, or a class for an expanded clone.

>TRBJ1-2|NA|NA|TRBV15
CATSSNQGLGYTF
TGTGCCACCAGCTCGAACCAGGGATTGGGCTACACCTTC
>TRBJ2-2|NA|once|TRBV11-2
CASSDRLENTGELFF
TGTGCCAGCAGCGATAGACTCGAGAACACCGGGGAGCTGTTTTTT
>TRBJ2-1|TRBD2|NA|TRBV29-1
CSVGRGSGMGNEQFF
TGCAGCGTTGGAAGGGGTAGCGGGATGGGGAATGAGCAGTTCTTC
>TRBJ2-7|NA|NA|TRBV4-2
CASSQVSESYEQYF
TGTGCCAGCAGCCAAGTATCGGAGTCCTACGAGCAGTACTTC
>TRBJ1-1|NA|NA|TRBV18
CASSPSGAEAFF
TGTGCCAGCTCTCCCTCCGGGGCAGAAGCTTTCTTT
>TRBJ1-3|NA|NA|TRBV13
CASSRLAISGNTIYF
TGTGCCAGCTCCCGATTGGCCATCTCTGGAAACACCATATATTTT
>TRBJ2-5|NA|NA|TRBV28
CASKKKGRPQGETQYF
TGTGCCAGCAAAAAAAAGGGGCGACCACAAGGAGAGACCCAGTACTTC
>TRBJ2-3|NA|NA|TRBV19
CASSMTGGGDTQYF
TGTGCCAGTAGTATGACAGGAGGTGGCGATACGCAGTATTTT
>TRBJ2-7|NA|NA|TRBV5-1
CASSLGLWGGSYEQYF
TGCGCCAGCAGCTTGGGCCTCTGGGGCGGATCCTACGAGCAGTACTTC
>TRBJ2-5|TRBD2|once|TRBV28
CASSLGGRAVKTQYF
TGTGCCAGCAGTTTGGGCGGGAGGGCCGTTAAGACCCAGTACTTC
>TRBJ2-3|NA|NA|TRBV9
CASSPRGSADTDTQYF
TGTGCCAGCAGCCCCCGGGGTAGCGCCGACACAGATACGCAGTATTTT
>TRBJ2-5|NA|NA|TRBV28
CASSERGMQETQYF
TGTGCCAGCAGTGAGCGCGGGATGCAAGAGACCCAGTACTTC
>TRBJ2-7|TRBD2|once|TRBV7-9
CASSFGLAGHEQYF
TGTGCCAGCAGCTTCGGACTAGCGGGCCACGAGCAGTACTTC
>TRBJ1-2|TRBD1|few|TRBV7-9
CASRDSLDYGYTF
TGTGCCAGCCGGGACAGCCTTGACTATGGCTACACCTTC
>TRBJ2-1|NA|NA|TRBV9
CASNENGASYNEQFF
TGTGCCAGCAACGAAAACGGGGCTTCCTACAATGAGCAGTTCTTC
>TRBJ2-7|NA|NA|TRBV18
CASSPRSPYEQYF
TGTGCCAGCTCCCCAAGGTCTCCCTACGAGCAGTACTTC
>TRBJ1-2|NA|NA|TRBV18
CASSPGHQERGYTF
TGTGCCAGCTCACCCGGCCACCAGGAACGAGGCTACACCTTC
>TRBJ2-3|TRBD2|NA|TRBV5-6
CASSLELAGAKDTQYF
TGTGCCAGCAGCTTGGAACTAGCGGGAGCAAAAGATACGCAGTATTTT
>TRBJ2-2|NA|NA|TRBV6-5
CASSYLSHTGELFF
TGTGCCAGCAGTTACTTGTCCCACACCGGGGAGCTGTTTTTT
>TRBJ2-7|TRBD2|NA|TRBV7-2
CASSLRLAGGPDEQYF
TGTGCCAGCAGCTTACGTCTAGCGGGAGGGCCGGACGAGCAGTACTTC
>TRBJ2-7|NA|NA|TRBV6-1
CASEGGSAYEQYF
TGTGCCAGCGAGGGAGGCAGCGCCTACGAGCAGTACTTC
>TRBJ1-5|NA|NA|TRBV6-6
CASSYSTGTQPQHF
TGTGCCAGCAGTTACTCGACAGGTACTCAGCCCCAGCATTTT
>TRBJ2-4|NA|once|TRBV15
CATALVGGKAKNIQYF
TGTGCCACAGCCTTGGTTGGGGGAAAGGCCAAAAACATTCAGTACTTC
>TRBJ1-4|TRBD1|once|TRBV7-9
CASSLGQANEKLFF
TGTGCCAGCAGCCTGGGACAGGCGAATGAAAAACTGTTTTTT